What follows is one T cell receptor beta chain and its context. This clone has a single count. This clone's antigen is unknown. Nothing much larger sits one base from this clone, and base qualities are not available. The CDR3 regions of human TCRbeta chains were analyzed by immunosequencing. On the authors' methods: TCRs in the repertoires were matched against a reference library of SARS-CoV-2-specific TCRs that had been generated with the MIRA antigen-specificity platform. Breadth was defined as the fraction of unique TCRs that were SARS-CoV-2-associated. Depth was defined as the fraction of total T cells that were SARS-CoV-2-associated. Using the MIRA data, each spike-specific TCR was mapped to the spike region that the TCR reacts to and placed in a CD4 or CD8 class. Log10-transformed breadth and depth values were compared by one-way ANOVA with Sidak's multiple comparisons tests. TCRdb mirrors the immuneACCESS table, restricted to in-frame sequences. Some clones are absent from its copies; in checked studies, under half trace to an unresolved V gene, and the reason for the others is unknown. V, J and clone size reflect that table, while D and trimming were determined from the DNA. For this sample there are more than 65,000 clones; about 78% appear just once. The ten largest clones add up to roughly 20% of the sample.

The data are from a study of T cell responses to AZD1222 COVID-19 vaccine (dated by TCRdb to the early 2020s). Some background on the complete study: AZD1222 recipients given second doses at about 4 weeks or at about 12 weeks were pooled, since spike-specific TCR depth and breadth were not found to differ between the two schedules. TCR sequencing covered 233 trial participants: 200 to 220 given two doses of AZD1222 and 26 given two doses of MenACWY control vaccine. Trial participants were enrolled into age subgroups of 18-55, 56-69 and 70-plus years, which contained 148, 28 and 57 TCR-sequenced participants, respectively. Study-wide conclusions, independent of this receptor: In the small 56-69-year group, the increase in depth fell short of significance, most likely because of low power. Vaccine-associated CD4 TCRs spanned the whole spike protein, with dominant responses in regions 160-218 and 743-854. Because no day 14 peak-response samples were available, repertoires were characterized only after the peak T cell response. Conclusions about previously exposed vaccinees are limited because only a handful of AZD1222 recipients were SARS-CoV-2 seropositive at baseline. Participants were mostly white British, with more females than males. The authors suggested clonal diversity may have been underestimated. Reportedly, almost half of the unique spike-specific TCRs recognized epitopes lying outside the regions that are mutated in the B.1.351 and B.1.1.7 variants. Spike-specific TCR breadth and depth rose significantly after two AZD1222 doses compared with day 0 and with MenACWY recipients.

The time point label on this specimen signifies: baseline before first vaccination. Vaccinee samples came from UK trials COV001 and COV002, including a single-blind randomized controlled phase 2/3 trial of AZD1222 (ChAdOx1 nCoV-19) in healthy adults. For TCRbeta chain sequencing, PBMC samples from trial participants were taken at day 0 and at day 28 after the second dose. V ends up 4 bases short and J 5 bases short, with an unmatched junction base count of 3. For CDR1 and CDR2, the germline V gene lists KGHSH and LQKENI. The CDR3 spans 14 residues, from the cysteine through the phenylalanine. Only the CDR3 DNA stays, 42 bases, in frame from base 1.

The V gene is TRBV18 and the J gene is TRBJ2-2, with 8 bases in between that match TRBD1. This material consisted of peripheral blood, taken on day 0 of AZD1222 vaccination. The origin of this receptor is an adult in good health. In nucleotides, the sequence is TGTGCCAGCTCACGAGGACAGGGAACCGGGGAGCTGTTTTTT. It translates as CASSRGQGTGELFF.